The source of this T cell receptor beta chain is a study of blood T cell repertoires in COVID-19. The data were produced by immunoSEQ multiplex PCR, yet TCRdb's version contains in-frame clones alone and is incomplete. The sample lists about 280,000 clones, roughly 85% occurring once. Germline CDR1 reads SEHNR; CDR2 reads FQNEAQ (reference sequence). This CDR3 has 16 residues. V lost 5 bases and J lost 4; bases outside the gene matches: 12. The V and J genes are TRBV7-9 and TRBJ1-2; TRBD1 matches 8 bases. This sequence was found in a woman in her sixties or seventies with acute or convalescent COVID-19. Sequencing was performed on peripheral blood. CDR3 loop: CASSPGTGLGGYGYTF. In DNA form, the CDR3 reads TGTGCCAGCAGCCCTGGGACAGGCCTCGGGGGCTATGGCTACACCTTC.